The sequence of this T cell receptor beta chain was determined in a study of CD8 T cells in ankylosing spondylitis. Quantitative 5'-RACE was performed with molecular barcodes, and it yielded the TCR beta libraries. Using its own MiXCR run on the 5' RACE reads, TCRdb lists one record per CDR3 protein. Altogether some 450,000 distinct CDR3 sequences are present, over 15% being singletons, with the ten largest covering 1%. This clonotype was picked up a small number of times. Antigen: not known. Findings and caveats of the study: A TCR beta motif of several highly homologous variants appeared characteristic of ankylosing spondylitis blood.

CDR1 and CDR2 from the germline V gene are LGHNA and YNFKEQ. The CDR3 totals 13 residues. V was shortened by 0 bases and J by 11 bases, with 13 bases between the two germline ends. The sample was blood, either unsorted or a sorted T cell fraction (not recorded which). The sequence came from a male donor with ankylosing spondylitis. The rearrangement links TRBV4-2 to TRBJ1-1; D possibly corresponds to TRBD1 (5 bases). CDR3 coding DNA: TGTGCCAGCAGCCAAGATTTCCCAGGGTTTGCTTTCTTT. Translation gives CASSQDFPGFAFF.